The 7 T cell receptor beta chains listed next were all sequenced from one sample in a study of T cell responses to AZD1222 COVID-19 vaccine. Profiling relied on immunoSEQ multiplex PCR, and the TCRdb table lists in-frame clones only, not all of them. The table shows about 170,000 clones, with roughly 92% occurring only once. The material sequenced was peripheral blood, taken on day 0 of AZD1222 vaccination. These receptors were taken from an adult in good health.

The V call is TRBV7-6, the J call TRBJ2-3; D may correspond to TRBD1 or TRBD2 (5 bases each). This CDR3 contains 16 residues. Trimming cost V 1 base and J 4 bases, with 15 bases left between them. Germline V CDR1 and CDR2: SGHVS, FNYEAQ. The DNA for the CDR3 is TGTGCCAGCAGCTTAGAGGGATCATTGGGGGCAGATACGCAGTATTTT. Protein: CASSLEGSLGADTQYF.

The chain joins TRBV7-2 to TRBJ2-3, with 15 bases identical to TRBD2. The germline V gene has CDR1 SGHTA and CDR2 FQGNSA. The CDR3 contains 16 residues. Trimming at V came to 5 bases and at J to 8 bases, leaving 8 bases not matched to a gene. The CDR3 nucleotides read TGTGCCAGCAGCGCCTGGACTAGCGGGGGGGATAGTACGCAGTATTTT. Translating gives CASSAWTSGGDSTQYF.

Note on this clone: Additional DNA sequences in this sample encode the identical CDR3. The chain employs TRBV27 and TRBJ2-1, with 9 bases that match TRBD2. Per the germline V gene, CDR1 is MNHEY and CDR2 is SMNVEV (reference sequence). CDR3 length: 15 residues. V lost 5 bases, J lost 2 bases, and 4 bases stayed unmatched. The CDR3 protein is CASSSAGGPYNEQFF. Written as DNA, the CDR3 is TGTGCCAGCAGTAGCGCGGGAGGGCCCTACAATGAGCAGTTCTTC.

This sequence joins TRBV5-1 and TRBJ2-7; D perhaps matches TRBD2 (6 bases). The CDR3 runs 13 residues. Germline assignment: CDR1 SGHRS and CDR2 YFSETQ. The germline V and J ends were trimmed by 4 bases and 1 base, with 9 bases remaining between them. CDR3: CASSRDWSYEQYF. DNA for the CDR3: TGCGCCAGCAGCCGGGACTGGTCCTACGAGCAGTACTTC.

The gene calls are TRBV18 and TRBJ1-5; D is perhaps TRBD1 (6 bases). CDR3 length equals 17 residues. Trimming removed 3 bases from V and 5 bases from J, with 20 bases in between. Germline values: CDR1 KGHSH, CDR2 LQKENI. CDR3 DNA: TGTGCCAGCTCACCTCGACAGCAAGGGGGATTAGATCAGCCCCAGCATTTT. Its protein product is CASSPRQQGGLDQPQHF.

The V call is TRBV18, the J call TRBJ2-2; 7 bases fit TRBD1. This CDR3 contains 13 residues. After removal of 5 bases from V and 5 bases from J, the junction contained 2 bases not matched to a gene. Germline CDR1 reads KGHSH; CDR2 reads LQKENI. The CDR3 bases are TGTGCCAGCTCAAAGGGACAGACCGGGGAGCTGTTTTTT. Translated, it gives CASSKGQTGELFF.

The chain carries TRBV7-6 and TRBJ2-3; unclear D gene. Germline V gene sequence: CDR1 SGHVS, CDR2 FNYEAQ. Trimming took off 2 bases at V and 3 bases at J, with 0 bases between the two ends. The CDR3 covers 11 residues. CDR3 coding DNA: TGTGCCAGCAGCTTAACAGATACGCAGTATTTT. This sequence encodes CASSLTDTQYF. The whole variable domain, filled in from reference TRBV7-6 and TRBJ2-3, reads GAGVSQSPRYKVTKRGQDVALRCDPISGHVSLYWYRQALGQGPEFLTYFNYEAQQDKSGLPNDRFSAERPEGSISTLTIQRTEQRDSAMYRCASSLTDTQYFGPGTRLTVL.